This entry features one T cell receptor (beta chain) sequence. The table came from immunoSEQ multiplex PCR; TCRdb's copy has only in-frame clones and leaves some out. The sample contains 30,000 to 35,000 clones, almost 90% of which appear only once. These data are taken from a study of T cell changes during pregnancy in multiple sclerosis. CDR3 size: 14 residues. With 11 bases removed from V and 6 bases from J, the gap between germline ends came to 19 bases. The TCR was taken from a female donor in good health, enrolled as a control in a pregnancy study. The gene calls are TRBV6-7 and TRBJ2-2, with a possible D match to TRBD1 (6 bases). TRBV6-7 is an ORF; its function is uncertain. This material consisted of CD4+ T cells from peripheral blood mononuclear cells, taken in the third trimester of pregnancy. DNA for the CDR3: TGTGCCCCCCCCGAACAGGGTGGGCCCGGGGAGCTGTTTTTT. Residues: CAPPEQGGPGELFF.